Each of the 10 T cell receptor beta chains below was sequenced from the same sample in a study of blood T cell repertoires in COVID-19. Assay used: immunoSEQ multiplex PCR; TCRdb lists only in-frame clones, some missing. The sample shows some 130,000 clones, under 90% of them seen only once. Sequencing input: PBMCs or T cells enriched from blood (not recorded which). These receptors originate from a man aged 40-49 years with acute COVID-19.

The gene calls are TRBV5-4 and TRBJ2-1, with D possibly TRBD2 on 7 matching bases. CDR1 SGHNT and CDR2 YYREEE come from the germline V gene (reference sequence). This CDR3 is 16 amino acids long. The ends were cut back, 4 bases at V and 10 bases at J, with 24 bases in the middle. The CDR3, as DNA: TGTGCCAGCAGCCTCGGGGGCTACGGACTAGTAAACGAGCAGTTCTTC. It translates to CASSLGGYGLVNEQFF.

In nucleotides, the CDR3 is TGTGCCAGCAGTGAGCCGGGAGGCGGTCAGCCCCAGCATTTT. Translating gives CASSEPGGGQPQHF. This chain joins TRBV6-1 and TRBJ1-5; D not certain. Germline CDR1 is MNHNS and CDR2 is SASEGT. V dropped 3 bases and J dropped 6 bases, with 12 bases sitting between them. There are 14 residues in the CDR3.

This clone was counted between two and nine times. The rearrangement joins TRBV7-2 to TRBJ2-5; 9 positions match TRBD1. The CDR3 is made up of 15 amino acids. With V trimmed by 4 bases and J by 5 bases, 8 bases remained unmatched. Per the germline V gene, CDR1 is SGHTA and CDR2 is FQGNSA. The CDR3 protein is CASSWGQGSWETQYF. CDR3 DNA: TGTGCCAGCAGCTGGGGACAGGGATCTTGGGAGACCCAGTACTTC.

Written as DNA, the CDR3 is TGCGCCAGCAGCTTGGCCGGGACTAGCCGAGAGACCCAGTACTTC. Amino acid sequence: CASSLAGTSRETQYF. V usage is TRBV5-1 and J usage is TRBJ2-5, with TRBD2 matching over 9 bases. Germline V gene data show CDR1 as SGHRS and CDR2 as YFSETQ. The CDR3 contains 15 residues. The trim removed 0 bases at V and 4 bases at J, leaving 4 bases unmatched.

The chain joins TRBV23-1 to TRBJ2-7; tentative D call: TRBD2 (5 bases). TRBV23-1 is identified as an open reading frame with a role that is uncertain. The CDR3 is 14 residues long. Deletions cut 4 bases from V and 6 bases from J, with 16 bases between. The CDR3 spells CASSLSGGSSEQYF. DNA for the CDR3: TGCGCCAGCAGTCTCTCTGGAGGCTCATCCGAGCAGTACTTC.

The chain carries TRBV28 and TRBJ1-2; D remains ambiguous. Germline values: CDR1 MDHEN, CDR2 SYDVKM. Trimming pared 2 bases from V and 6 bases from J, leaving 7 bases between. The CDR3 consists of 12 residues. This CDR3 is CASSLNSDGYTF. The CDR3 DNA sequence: TGTGCCAGCAGTTTAAACAGTGATGGCTACACCTTC.

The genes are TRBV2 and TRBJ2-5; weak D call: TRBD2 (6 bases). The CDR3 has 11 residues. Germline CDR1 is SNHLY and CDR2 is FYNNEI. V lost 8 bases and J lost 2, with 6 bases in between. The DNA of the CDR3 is TGTGCCAGCGGGGGGCAAGAGACCCAGTACTTC. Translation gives CASGGQETQYF.

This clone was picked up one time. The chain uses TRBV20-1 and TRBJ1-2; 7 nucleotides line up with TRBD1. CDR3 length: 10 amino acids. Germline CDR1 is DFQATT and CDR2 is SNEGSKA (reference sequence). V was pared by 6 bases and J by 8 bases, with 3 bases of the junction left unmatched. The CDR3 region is CSAKQGGYTF. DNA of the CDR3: TGCAGTGCAAAACAGGGGGGCTACACCTTC.

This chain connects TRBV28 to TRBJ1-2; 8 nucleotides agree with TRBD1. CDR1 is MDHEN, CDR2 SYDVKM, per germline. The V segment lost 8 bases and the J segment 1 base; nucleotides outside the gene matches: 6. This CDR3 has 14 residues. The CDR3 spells CASQGANDNYGYTF. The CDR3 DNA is TGTGCCAGCCAGGGGGCTAACGATAACTATGGCTACACCTTC.

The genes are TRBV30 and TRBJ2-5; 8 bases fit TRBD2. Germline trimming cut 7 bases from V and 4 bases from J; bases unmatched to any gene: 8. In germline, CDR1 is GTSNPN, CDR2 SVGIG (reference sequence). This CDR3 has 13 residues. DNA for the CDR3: TGTGCCTACACCCGGGGGGGAGGAGAGACCCAGTACTTC. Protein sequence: CAYTRGGGETQYF.